This entry lists 32 T cell receptor beta chains sequenced from one sample in a study of T-cell reconstitution after alpha-beta-depleted transplantation in children. During its preparation, the TCRbeta library received unique molecular identifiers. TCRdb re-analysed the PCR reads in MiXCR, keeping a single row per CDR3 protein. Of some 180,000 distinct CDR3 sequences listed, 6.6% are singletons. Here the sequenced sample was PBMCs, taken before TCRalphabeta/CD19-depleted stem cell transplant. The receptors derive from a boy younger than 10 with acute lymphoblastic leukemia, due to receive a stem cell transplant.

This clonotype was counted between two and nine times. This chain uses TRBV5-1 with TRBJ2-6; TRBD1 is a possible D gene (6 bases). Trimming pared 4 bases from V and 3 bases from J, leaving 14 bases between. This CDR3 is built from 16 residues. The germline V gene encodes CDR1 SGHRS and CDR2 YFSETQ. The CDR3 nucleotides are TGCGCCAGCAGCGCTTACCAGGGGCATGGGGCCAACGTCCTGACTTTC. This translates into CASSAYQGHGANVLTF.

This clonotype has at least ten counts. The genes are TRBV18 and TRBJ2-3; weak D call: TRBD2 (5 bases). V lost 4 bases, J lost 1 base, and 15 bases lay in between. The CDR3 is 16 residues long. Germline CDR1 reads KGHSH; CDR2 reads LQKENI. CDR3 in DNA: TGTGCCAGCTCACACTCCGAGGGTAGCGGCACAGATACGCAGTATTTT. Residues: CASSHSEGSGTDTQYF.

This clonotype came up many times. The rearrangement joins TRBV28 to TRBJ2-7, with D perhaps matching TRBD1 or TRBD2 (5 bases each). V gave up 6 bases and J gave up 2 bases, with 17 bases separating them. CDR3 length: 15 residues. Germline CDR1 is MDHEN and CDR2 is SYDVKM. CDR3 DNA sequence: TGTGCCAGCAGCCGAGGGACCCGGGGACCCTACGAGCAGTACTTC. Protein product: CASSRGTRGPYEQYF.

This clonotype was seen many times. The V and J genes are TRBV12-3 or TRBV12-4 and TRBJ2-1; D perhaps matches TRBD1 (6 bases). The CDR3 consists of 12 residues. The V end was cut by 6 bases, the J end by 11 bases, with 14 bases between. The CDR3 reads CASSLKQGKQFF. CDR3 DNA sequence: TGTGCCAGCAGCCTTAAACAGGGAAAGCAGTTCTTC.

This clonotype was detected ten times or more. The chain has TRBV20-1 and TRBJ1-4; TRBD1 might be the D (5 bases). Per germline, CDR1 DFQATT and CDR2 SNEGSKA (reference sequence). Trimming took off 0 bases at V and 8 bases at J, with 16 bases between the two ends. CDR3 size: 15 residues. The CDR3 spells CSARDPLKGKEKLFF. As DNA, the CDR3 is TGCAGTGCTAGAGATCCTCTGAAGGGGAAGGAAAAACTGTTTTTT.

This clonotype was detected ten times or more. The CDR3 coding sequence is TGTGCCAGCAGTGCCGGGACTAGCGGGTTAAGGGAGTATTTT. Translated: CASSAGTSGLREYF. The chain carries TRBV6-1 and TRBJ2-3, with 12 positions matching TRBD2. The CDR3 spans 14 residues. V trimming: 4 bases; J trimming: 13 bases; junction bases outside the gene matches: 9. Germline loops: CDR1 MNHNS, CDR2 SASEGT.

This clonotype has more than one count but fewer than ten. V is TRBV7-8 and J is TRBJ2-7; 7 bases map to TRBD1. Trimming removed 4 bases from V and 0 bases from J; junction bases left unmatched: 6. Germline lookup yields CDR1 SGHVS and CDR2 FQNEAQ. The CDR3 loop spans 15 amino acids. CDR3: CASSSAGTDSYEQYF. The CDR3 DNA reads as TGTGCCAGCAGCTCAGCCGGGACAGACTCCTACGAGCAGTACTTC.

This clonotype was counted many times. The chain links TRBV27 to TRBJ2-5, with D hard to call. From germline, CDR1 is MNHEY and CDR2 SMNVEV (reference sequence). The CDR3 consists of 14 residues. V was trimmed by 4 bases and J by 1 base, leaving 10 bases between them. The CDR3 DNA sequence: TGTGCCAGCAGTTCACAACTGACCCAAGAGACCCAGTACTTC. Residues: CASSSQLTQETQYF.

This clonotype was observed at least ten times. The V call is TRBV3-1, the J call TRBJ1-1; TRBD1 is a possible D gene (5 bases). There are 15 residues in the CDR3. V lost 5 bases, J lost 4 bases, and 17 bases lay in between. CDR1 is LGHDT and CDR2 is YNNKEL in the germline V gene (reference sequence). CDR3 sequence: CASSEQGGGGTEAFF. CDR3 coding DNA: TGTGCCAGCAGCGAGCAGGGAGGAGGTGGCACTGAAGCTTTCTTT.

This clonotype was seen ten or more times. The genes are TRBV28 and TRBJ2-1; possible D gene TRBD1, 6 bases. The CDR3 is made up of 15 amino acids. Deletions cut 6 bases from V and 0 bases from J, with 12 bases between. Germline loops: CDR1 MDHEN, CDR2 SYDVKM. CDR3 amino acids: CASRNDRSSYNEQFF. The CDR3 nucleotides are TGTGCCAGCAGAAACGACAGGAGCTCCTACAATGAGCAGTTCTTC.

This clonotype was counted a few times. This chain links TRBV5-1 with TRBJ1-2, with D unclear. Germline assignment: CDR1 SGHRS and CDR2 YFSETQ. CDR3 length: 16 residues. Trimming shortened V by 0 bases and J by 2 bases, and 14 bases separated the two germline ends. This CDR3 is CASSLGGQSFNYGYTF. CDR3 sequence (DNA): TGCGCCAGCAGCTTGGGAGGGCAGAGTTTCAACTATGGCTACACCTTC.

There are many counts of this clonotype. The genes are TRBV3-1 and TRBJ2-2; tentative D call: TRBD1 (6 bases). Per germline, CDR1 LGHDT and CDR2 YNNKEL (reference sequence). The CDR3 contains 17 residues. V was trimmed by 0 bases and J by 2 bases, leaving 13 bases between them. The CDR3 DNA reads TGTGCCAGCAGCCAAGAACAGGGACACCGAAACACCGGGGAGCTGTTTTTT. Protein product: CASSQEQGHRNTGELFF.

CDR3 region: CASSLRLAGGTFTDTQYF. Written as DNA, the CDR3 is TGTGCCAGCAGCTTAAGACTAGCGGGGGGGACTTTCACAGATACGCAGTATTTT. The chain joins TRBV11-2 to TRBJ2-3; TRBD2 agrees at 14 bases. The CDR3 sequence is 18 residues long. Germline V gives CDR1 SGHAT, CDR2 FQNNGV. Trimming removed 2 bases from V and 2 bases from J; junction bases left unmatched: 6.

This clonotype has at least ten counts. CDR3 DNA sequence: TGCAGTGCTAGAGGAGGTCTCGGCGGGGGCCCCTTGGAGCAGTACTTC. Its translation is CSARGGLGGGPLEQYF. V is TRBV20-1 and J is TRBJ2-7; maybe TRBD2 (7 bases). The CDR3 has 16 amino acids. CDR1 DFQATT and CDR2 SNEGSKA come from the germline V gene (reference sequence). Trimming pared 1 base from V and 7 bases from J, leaving 23 bases between.

The rearrangement links TRBV6-2 or TRBV6-3 to TRBJ1-1, with D unresolved. V dropped 4 bases and J dropped 4 bases, with 16 bases sitting between them. Per the germline V gene, CDR1 is MNHEY and CDR2 is SVGEGT. This CDR3 is 15 amino acids long. CDR3 sequence (DNA): TGTGCCAGCAGTTTCTGGACGCCAAAGGGCACTGAAGCTTTCTTT. This codes for CASSFWTPKGTEAFF.

This chain links TRBV3-1 with TRBJ2-1; the D is unclear. Trimming took 2 bases from V and 7 from J, leaving 12 bases between them. In germline, CDR1 is LGHDT, CDR2 YNNKEL (reference sequence). CDR3 length: 14 amino acids. The CDR3, as DNA: TGTGCCAGCAGCCAATTAGGATCGCGGAATGAGCAGTTCTTC. Its translation is CASSQLGSRNEQFF.

This sequence joins TRBV6-2 or TRBV6-3 and TRBJ2-1; 14 bases line up with TRBD2. The CDR3 covers 16 residues. V trimming: 1 base; J trimming: 9 bases; junction bases outside the gene matches: 5. Germline values: CDR1 MNHEY, CDR2 SVGEGT. The CDR3 DNA reads as TGTGCCAGCAGTTACTACGGGACTAGCGGGAGAGGTGAGCAGTTCTTC. This gives the protein CASSYYGTSGRGEQFF.

Ten or more counts support this clonotype. This chain joins TRBV2 and TRBJ2-4; 9 bases fit TRBD1. The junction had 3 bases not matched to a gene; V was cut back by 8 bases and J by 1 base. The CDR3 totals 14 residues. Germline CDR1 SNHLY, CDR2 FYNNEI. The CDR3 sequence: CASRDRVAKNIQYF. The CDR3, as DNA: TGTGCCAGCCGGGACAGGGTCGCCAAAAACATTCAGTACTTC.

The chain uses TRBV7-2 and TRBJ2-5; unclear D gene. The CDR3 is made up of 13 amino acids. The germline V and J ends were trimmed by 4 bases and 4 bases, with 10 bases remaining between them. Germline V gives CDR1 SGHTA, CDR2 FQGNSA. DNA of the CDR3: TGTGCCAGCAGCTCGACTCGGTCAGAGACCCAGTACTTC. Protein: CASSSTRSETQYF.

This clonotype was seen many times. The chain links TRBV29-1 to TRBJ2-5; D unclear. The germline V and J ends were trimmed by 7 bases and 0 bases, with 9 bases remaining between them. Germline V gives CDR1 SQVTM, CDR2 ANQGSEA. This CDR3 contains 12 residues. The CDR3 DNA follows: TGCAGCGATGGACGGTACCAAGAGACCCAGTACTTC. Amino acid sequence: CSDGRYQETQYF.

There are many counts of this clonotype. The chain recombines TRBV5-1 with TRBJ1-3; D is unresolved. Germline CDR1 reads SGHRS; CDR2 reads YFSETQ. V was pared by 4 bases and J by 0 bases, with 11 bases between. This CDR3 contains 15 residues. CDR3 region: CASSMGGGSGNTIYF. Here the CDR3 DNA reads TGCGCCAGCAGCATGGGCGGAGGCTCTGGAAACACCATATATTTT.

The chain couples TRBV30 to TRBJ2-7; 7 bases align to TRBD1. CDR1 and CDR2 (germline): GTSNPN, SVGIG (reference sequence). V was clipped by 2 bases and J by 3 bases; unmatched bases: 13. This CDR3 is built from 16 residues. As DNA, the CDR3 is TGTGCCTGGAGTACCGGGGACAGTGGTAGTATCTACGAGCAGTACTTC. Amino acids: CAWSTGDSGSIYEQYF.

This clonotype has at least ten counts. This chain connects TRBV28 to TRBJ2-7, with 11 bases lining up with TRBD1. The CDR3 has 13 residues. Trimming removed 7 bases from V and 3 bases from J; junction bases left unmatched: 2. Per germline, CDR1 MDHEN and CDR2 SYDVKM. The CDR3 nucleotides read TGTGCCAGCACCGGGACAGGGGGCTACGAGCAGTACTTC. Translation gives CASTGTGGYEQYF.

The chain uses TRBV7-8 and TRBJ1-3; possible D gene TRBD1, 5 bases. Germline CDR1 and CDR2: SGHVS and FQNEAQ. There are 14 residues in the CDR3. V was shortened by 5 bases and J by 4 bases, with 12 bases between the two germline ends. CDR3 nucleotide sequence: TGTGCCAGCAGCCTCAGGGACGGGGGAAACACCATATATTTT. This sequence encodes CASSLRDGGNTIYF.

For the CDR3, the DNA is TGCGCCAGCAGCGAAACAGCGGGAGGGAACAATGAGCAGTTCTTC. Protein product: CASSETAGGNNEQFF. The J gene is TRBJ2-1, the V gene TRBV5-1, with 10 nucleotides matching TRBD2. The germline V gene has CDR1 SGHRS and CDR2 YFSETQ. V was pared by 4 bases and J by 5 bases, with 6 bases of the junction left unmatched. The CDR3 spans 15 residues.

CDR3 loop: CSAPDSNSNQPQHF. The CDR3 DNA follows: TGCAGTGCTCCGGACAGCAATAGCAATCAGCCCCAGCATTTT. V usage is TRBV20-1 and J usage is TRBJ1-5; possible D gene TRBD1, 6 bases. Germline V gene sequence: CDR1 DFQATT, CDR2 SNEGSKA (reference sequence). This CDR3 has 14 amino acids. V lost 5 bases to trimming and J lost 0 bases, with 11 bases between them.

The table lists this clonotype with many counts. The chain joins TRBV27 to TRBJ2-5, with 7 bases fitting TRBD2. The CDR3 is 13 residues long. In germline, CDR1 is MNHEY, CDR2 SMNVEV (reference sequence). V lost 6 bases and J lost 5; bases outside the gene matches: 6. The CDR3 nucleotides read TGTGCCAGCAGCCTAGGACTAGTTGAGACCCAGTACTTC. Translation: CASSLGLVETQYF.

In its sample, this clonotype was seen many times. The chain combines TRBV28 with TRBJ2-1, with D uncertain. V was pared by 5 bases and J by 10 bases, with 18 bases between. CDR3 length equals 14 residues. Germline CDR1 reads MDHEN; CDR2 reads SYDVKM. CDR3 sequence: CASSTTPGNREQFF. Here the CDR3 DNA reads TGTGCCAGCAGTACGACTCCCGGAAATCGAGAGCAGTTCTTC.

The table lists this clonotype with many counts. V and J are TRBV28 and TRBJ1-4; D gene uncertain. V lost 5 bases to trimming and J lost 5 bases, with 6 bases between them. This CDR3 is 12 amino acids long. Germline loops: CDR1 MDHEN, CDR2 SYDVKM. CDR3 DNA sequence: TGTGCCAGCAGTCTAATGAATGAAAAACTGTTTTTT. It codes for CASSLMNEKLFF.

This clonotype was counted only a few times. V and J are TRBV11-2 and TRBJ2-5; the D gene is possibly TRBD2 (5 bases). Deletions cut 0 bases from V and 5 bases from J, with 22 bases between. The CDR3 has 18 residues. Germline values: CDR1 SGHAT, CDR2 FQNNGV. CDR3 sequence (DNA): TGTGCCAGCAGCTTAGAGGGCCCGTCATGGAGGCGACTCGAGACCCAGTACTTC. Translating it yields CASSLEGPSWRRLETQYF.

This clonotype has ten or more counts. DNA of the CDR3: TGTGCCAGCAGCCAAGAAACTGGTTCGGCGGGGGTTGAGACCCAGTACTTC. The encoded protein is CASSQETGSAGVETQYF. This rearrangement joins TRBV4-2 to TRBJ2-5; 7 bases fit TRBD2. V trimming: 0 bases; J trimming: 5 bases; junction bases outside the gene matches: 12. The CDR3 has 17 amino acids. Germline V gives CDR1 LGHNA, CDR2 YNFKEQ.

There are many counts of this clonotype. The rearrangement uses TRBV5-1 and TRBJ2-5; D remains unclear. The CDR3 covers 13 residues. The germline V and J ends were trimmed by 5 bases and 2 bases, with 10 bases remaining between them. The germline V gene encodes CDR1 SGHRS and CDR2 YFSETQ. Written as DNA, the CDR3 is TGCGCCAGCAGGGCGGCAGAGCAAGAGACCCAGTACTTC. This codes for CASRAAEQETQYF.